The clone carrying this T cell receptor (beta chain) was seen many times. The data were obtained in a study of early T cells in non-severe SARS-CoV-2 infection. Individual cDNA molecules received unique molecular identifiers. MiXCR, run by TCRdb on the 5' RACE reads, gives a single entry per CDR3 protein. The table records roughly 49,000 distinct CDR3 sequences, about 4.6% of them present only once. The CDR3 is 10 residues long. The V gene lost 9 bases and the J gene lost 0 bases, with 3 bases spanning the gap. Germline CDR1 SGHAT, CDR2 FQNNGV. Sequenced input: whole blood. V is TRBV11-2 and J is TRBJ2-7, with D hard to call. The sequence was collected from an adult who was a healthcare worker with PCR-confirmed SARS-CoV-2 infection or an uninfected control (not recorded which). Here the CDR3 reads CARNSYEQYF. CDR3 DNA: TGTGCCAGAAACTCCTACGAGCAGTACTTC. The variable domain in full, with the rest retrieved from reference TRBV11-2 and TRBJ2-7, is EAGVAQSPRYKIIEKRQSVAFWCNPISGHATLYWYQQILGQGPKLLIQFQNNGVVDDSQLPKDRFSAERLKGVDSTLKIQPAKLEDSAVYLCARNSYEQYFGPGTRLTVT.